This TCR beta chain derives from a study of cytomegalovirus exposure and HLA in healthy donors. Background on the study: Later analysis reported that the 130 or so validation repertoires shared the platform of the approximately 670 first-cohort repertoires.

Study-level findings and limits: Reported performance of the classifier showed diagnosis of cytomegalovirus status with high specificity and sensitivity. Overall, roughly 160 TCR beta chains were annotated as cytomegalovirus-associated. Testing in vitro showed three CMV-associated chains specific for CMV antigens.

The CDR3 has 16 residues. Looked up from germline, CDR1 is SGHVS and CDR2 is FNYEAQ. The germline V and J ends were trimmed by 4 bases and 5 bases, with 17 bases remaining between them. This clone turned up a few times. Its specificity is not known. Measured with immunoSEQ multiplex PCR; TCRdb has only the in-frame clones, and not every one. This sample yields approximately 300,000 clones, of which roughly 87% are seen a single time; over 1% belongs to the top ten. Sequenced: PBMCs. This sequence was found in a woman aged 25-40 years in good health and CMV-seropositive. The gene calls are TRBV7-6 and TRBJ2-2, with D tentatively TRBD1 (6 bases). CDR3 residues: CASSSNRVVRTGELFF. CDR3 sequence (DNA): TGTGCCAGCAGCTCCAACAGGGTTGTGAGGACCGGGGAGCTGTTTTTT.